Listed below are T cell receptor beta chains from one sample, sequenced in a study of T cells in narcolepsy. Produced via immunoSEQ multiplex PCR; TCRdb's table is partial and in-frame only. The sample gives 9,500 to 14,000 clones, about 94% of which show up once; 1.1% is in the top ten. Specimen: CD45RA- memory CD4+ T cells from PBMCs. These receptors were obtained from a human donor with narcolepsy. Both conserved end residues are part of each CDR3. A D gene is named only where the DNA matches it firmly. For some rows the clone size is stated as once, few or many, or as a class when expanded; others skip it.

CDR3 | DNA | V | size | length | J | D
CASSQEEETQYF | TGCGCCAGCAGCCAAGAGGAAGAGACCCAGTACTTC | TRBV4-1 | once | 12 | TRBJ2-5 | NA
CSAQPRQVGGTEAFF | TGCAGCGCCCAGCCAAGACAGGTAGGAGGCACTGAAGCTTTCTTT | TRBV29-1 | NA | 15 | TRBJ1-1 | NA
CASSLGRDRVRSSGYTF | TGTGCCAGCAGCTTAGGGAGGGACAGGGTACGTAGCAGTGGCTACACCTTC | TRBV7-9 | NA | 17 | TRBJ1-2 | TRBD1
CASSLGLAGARGATDTQYF | TGTGCCAGCAGCTTGGGACTAGCGGGGGCCCGAGGGGCCACAGATACGCAGTATTTT | TRBV5-8 | NA | 19 | TRBJ2-3 | TRBD2
CASSPTGTSYEQYF | TGTGCCAGCAGTCCAACAGGGACTTCCTACGAGCAGTACTTC | TRBV5-4 | NA | 14 | TRBJ2-7 | NA
CASRYRYNSPLHF | TGTGCCAGCAGATACAGGTATAATTCACCCCTCCACTTT | TRBV27 | NA | 13 | TRBJ1-6 | NA
CATREGETDEQFF | TGTGCCACCAGGGAGGGAGAAACGGATGAGCAGTTCTTC | TRBV10-3 | NA | 13 | TRBJ2-1 | TRBD2
CASSGQGEENTEAFF | TGTGCCAGCAGTGGACAGGGGGAAGAGAACACTGAAGCTTTCTTT | TRBV6-6 | NA | 15 | TRBJ1-1 | TRBD1
CASSESAAFGRGVYEQYF | TGCGCCAGCAGTGAGTCGGCTGCTTTCGGCAGGGGGGTCTACGAGCAGTACTTC | TRBV10-1 | NA | 18 | TRBJ2-7 | NA
CASTLLSGEQFF | TGTGCCAGCACCCTCCTTAGCGGTGAGCAGTTCTTC | TRBV28 | NA | 12 | TRBJ2-1 | NA
CASSDQGTNYGYTF | TGTGCCAGCAGTGACCAGGGAACTAACTATGGCTACACCTTC | TRBV2 | NA | 14 | TRBJ1-2 | NA
CASSQRTGKPYEQYF | TGTGCCAGCAGCCAACGGACAGGGAAGCCCTACGAGCAGTACTTC | TRBV7-2 | NA | 15 | TRBJ2-7 | TRBD1